The 4 T cell receptor beta chains presented below share a single source sample, sequenced in a study of T cells in Graves' hyperthyroidism and ophthalmopathy. From RNA transcripts, TCR beta CDR3 regions were amplified. HTBI primers were the set used in a first-round RT-PCR of the TCR CDR3. MiXCR was run by TCRdb on the multiplex PCR reads, yielding one entry per CDR3 protein. Of roughly 700,000 distinct CDR3 sequences listed, roughly a sixth are singletons. Sequencing was performed on blood. The receptors were gathered from a man aged 50 to 60 with Graves' hyperthyroidism.

In this sample, this clonotype turned up a few times. The chain uses TRBV9 and TRBJ2-5; D ambiguous. V was trimmed by 3 bases and J by 3 bases, leaving 6 bases between them. Germline assignment: CDR1 SGDLS and CDR2 YYNGEE. This CDR3 is 12 amino acids long. The CDR3 DNA reads TGTGCCAGCAGCGATATAGAAGAGACCCAGTACTTC. Translation gives CASSDIEETQYF.

On this clonotype itself: One end of the junction is discordant with germline, which a read error may explain. The rearrangement joins TRBV19 to TRBJ1-5; 7 bases agree with TRBD1. CDR1 LNHDA and CDR2 SQIVND come from the germline V gene (reference sequence). The CDR3 covers 16 residues. The CDR3 protein is CASSYGTVNSYQPQHF. The CDR3 coding sequence is TGTGCCAGTAGCTATGGGACAGTCAATAGCTATCAGCCCCAGCATTTT. The entire variable domain, with the rest obtained from reference TRBV19 and TRBJ1-5, is as follows: DGGITQSPKYLFRKEGQNVTLSCEQNLNHDAMYWYRQDPGQGLRLIYYSQIVNDFQKGDIAEGYSVSREKKESFPLTVTSAQKNPTAFYLCASSYGTVNSYQPQHFGDGTRLSIL.

V usage is TRBV29-1 and J usage is TRBJ2-1; 7 nucleotides match TRBD2. V lost 0 bases to trimming and J lost 8 bases; unmatched junction nucleotides: 4. Germline V CDR1 and CDR2: SQVTM, ANQGSEA. CDR3 length: 13 residues. In nucleotides, the CDR3 is TGCAGCGTTGAAGATGGGGGGGTAGATGAGCAGTTCTTC. Translated: CSVEDGGVDEQFF.

The chain employs TRBV11-2 and TRBJ1-2; the match to TRBD1 covers 8 bases. With 3 bases clipped from V and 2 bases from J, the junction kept 5 bases outside the gene matches. The CDR3 is 15 amino acids. Germline loops: CDR1 SGHAT, CDR2 FQNNGV. CDR3 DNA: TGTGCCAGCAGCTTTTCAGGGGGCGCCAACTATGGCTACACCTTC. Protein sequence: CASSFSGGANYGYTF.